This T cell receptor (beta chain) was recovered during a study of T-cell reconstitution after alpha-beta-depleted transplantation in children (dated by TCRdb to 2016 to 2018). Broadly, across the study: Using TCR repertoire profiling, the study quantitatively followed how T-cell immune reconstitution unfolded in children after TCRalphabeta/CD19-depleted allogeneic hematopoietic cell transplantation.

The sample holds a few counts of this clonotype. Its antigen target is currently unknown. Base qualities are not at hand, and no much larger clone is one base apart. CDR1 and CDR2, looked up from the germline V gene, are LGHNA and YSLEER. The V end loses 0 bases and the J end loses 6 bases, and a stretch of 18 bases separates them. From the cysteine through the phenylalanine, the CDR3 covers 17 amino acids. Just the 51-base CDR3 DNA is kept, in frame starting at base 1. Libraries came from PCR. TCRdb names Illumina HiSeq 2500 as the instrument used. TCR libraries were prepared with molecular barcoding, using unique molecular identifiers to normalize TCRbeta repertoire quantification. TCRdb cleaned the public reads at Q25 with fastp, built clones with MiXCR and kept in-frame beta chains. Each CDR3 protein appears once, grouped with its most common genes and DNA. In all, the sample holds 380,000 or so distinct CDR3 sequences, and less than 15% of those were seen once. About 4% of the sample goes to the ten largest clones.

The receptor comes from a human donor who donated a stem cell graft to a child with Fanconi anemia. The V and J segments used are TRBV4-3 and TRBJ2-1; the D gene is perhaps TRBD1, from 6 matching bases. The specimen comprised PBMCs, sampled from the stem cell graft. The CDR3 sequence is CASSQDLWTVGSNEQFF. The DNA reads TGCGCCAGCAGCCAAGATTTGTGGACAGTGGGGAGCAATGAGCAGTTCTTC.